This T cell receptor beta chain was sequenced in a study of T cells in Graves' hyperthyroidism and ophthalmopathy. CDR1 MNHNY and CDR2 SVGAGI come from the germline V gene (reference sequence). Deletions cut 0 bases from V and 1 base from J, with 10 bases between. The CDR3 contains 15 residues. Amplified TCR beta CDR3 regions derived from RNA transcripts. The HTBI primer set served for first-round RT-PCR of the TCR CDR3. TCRdb reanalysed the multiplex PCR reads using MiXCR and keeps one entry per CDR3 protein. In the table there are 500,000 to 650,000 distinct CDR3 sequences, about 20% of which are singletons.

The sequence was obtained from a man aged 40-50 years with Graves' ophthalmopathy. The chain joins TRBV6-6 to TRBJ2-7; D remains unclear. Sequenced sample: blood. The CDR3 spells CASSYSTPLSYEQYF. In nucleotides, the CDR3 is TGTGCCAGCAGTTACTCGACTCCGTTATCCTACGAGCAGTACTTC.